A selection of T cell receptor beta chains follows, all from one sample in a study of T cell responses to AZD1222 COVID-19 vaccine. This table comes from immunoSEQ multiplex PCR, and its TCRdb copy is limited to in-frame clones, with some not included. The repertoire holds roughly 120,000 clones, with approximately 90% as singletons. The sequencing used peripheral blood, collected on day 0 of AZD1222 vaccination. These receptors originate from an adult in good health. Both conserved end residues are part of each CDR3. The D gene is left open where the match is weak. Some rows have no size entry. The others give once, few or many, or a class for an expanded clone.

j_call | d_call | clone_size | v_call | cdr3_nt | cdr3_aa
TRBJ2-1 | TRBD2 | - | TRBV6-4 | TGTGCCAGCAGTGACTCGAGCGGGGGAACCTACAATGAGCAGTTCTTC | CASSDSSGGTYNEQFF
TRBJ1-4 | - | - | TRBV11-3 | TGTGCCAGCAGCACCCTCAGGGGTGAAAAACTGTTTTTT | CASSTLRGEKLFF
TRBJ2-3 | - | few | TRBV7-2 | TGTGCCAGCAGCTTGGGGAGCTGGTTGCAGTATTTT | CASSLGSWLQYF
TRBJ2-3 | TRBD1 | once | TRBV6-5 | TGTGCCAGCAGTTACGGACAGGGGCCCACAGATACGCAGTATTTT | CASSYGQGPTDTQYF
TRBJ1-5 | - | - | TRBV4-2 | TGTGCCAGCAGCCAAGATTCCCTACAGCCCCAGCATTTT | CASSQDSLQPQHF
TRBJ2-5 | - | - | TRBV24-1 | TGTGCCACCTCGGGGACACCTCAAGAGACCCAGTACTTC | CATSGTPQETQYF
TRBJ1-3 | - | few | TRBV19 | TGTGCCAGTAGTTTCCTTGACCTCCAAGGAAACACCATATATTTT | CASSFLDLQGNTIYF
TRBJ1-1 | - | - | TRBV6-2/TRBV6-3 | TGTGCCAGCAGTGCTGTGCCCCCCAGGAGGGCTTTCTTT | CASSAVPPRRAFF
TRBJ2-2 | TRBD1 | - | TRBV24-1 | TGTGCCACCAGTGATCAGGACAGGGGAAAGACCGGGGAGCTGTTTTTT | CATSDQDRGKTGELFF
TRBJ1-4 | - | - | TRBV7-8 | TGTGCCAGCAGCACCCTGGGACAAGGCGGAGAAAAACTGTTTTTT | CASSTLGQGGEKLFF
TRBJ1-1 | - | - | TRBV7-2 | TGTGCCAGCAGCTTACTGGGGGGCGCGGCCACTGAAGCTTTCTTT | CASSLLGGAATEAFF
TRBJ2-7 | - | - | TRBV3-1/TRBV3-2 | TGTGCCAGCGGCAAGTCCTACGAGCAGTACTTC | CASGKSYEQYF
TRBJ1-1 | - | - | TRBV27 | TGTGCCAGCAGTTCTAGCACTGAAGCTTTCTTT | CASSSSTEAFF
TRBJ2-4 | - | - | TRBV3-1/TRBV3-2 | TGTGCCAGCAGTCAGAGTCGGAGTTTAGCCAAAAACATTCAGTACTTC | CASSQSRSLAKNIQYF
TRBJ1-1 | - | - | TRBV4-3 | TGCGCCAGCAGCCATGCCAGGACCGGTCTCGTGAACACTGAAGCTTTCTTT | CASSHARTGLVNTEAFF
TRBJ2-4 | - | once | TRBV27 | TGTGCCAGCAGTTTTGGCTCCAAAAACATTCAGTACTTC | CASSFGSKNIQYF
TRBJ2-7 | TRBD1 | - | TRBV9 | TGTGCCAGCAGCGCTGAGGGGGCAGCGCAGTACTTC | CASSAEGAAQYF
TRBJ1-1 | - | once | TRBV15 | TGTGCCACCAGCAGAGCCACCACTGAAGCTTTCTTT | CATSRATTEAFF
TRBJ2-7 | - | - | TRBV6-5 | TGTGCCAGCAGCCGGACACCAGCCTACGAGCAGTACTTC | CASSRTPAYEQYF
TRBJ1-1 | - | - | TRBV5-4 | TGTGCCAGCAGCTTGGCCGCGGGCAACATGAACACTGAAGCTTTCTTT | CASSLAAGNMNTEAFF
TRBJ2-2 | TRBD1 | - | TRBV6-4 | TGTGCCAGCAGTGAGACTAGGGACAGGGTATTCACCGGGGAGCTGTTTTTT | CASSETRDRVFTGELFF
TRBJ1-1 | TRBD1 | few | TRBV4-3 | TGCGCCAGCAGCCAAGAGGGGACAGGGAGCACTGAAGCTTTCTTT | CASSQEGTGSTEAFF
TRBJ1-1 | TRBD1 | once | TRBV9 | TGTGCCAGCAGCGTAGGCCCCGGGGACAGGGGATACACTGAAGCTTTCTTT | CASSVGPGDRGYTEAFF
TRBJ2-5 | TRBD2 | - | TRBV6-6 | TGTGCTAGCGGGCCCTACCAAGAGACCCAGTACTTC | CASGPYQETQYF
TRBJ2-2 | - | - | TRBV4-3 | TGCGCCAGCAGCCAAGATACCAGAGCCGACGGGGAGCTGTTTTTT | CASSQDTRADGELFF
TRBJ2-2 | - | - | TRBV9 | TGTGCCAGCAGCTCCTACCGGGGCCAGGGCGGGGAGCTGTTTTTT | CASSSYRGQGGELFF
TRBJ2-7 | - | - | TRBV4-2 | TGTGCCAGCAGCCAAGATCTTGCCAGGCGGGGCGAGCAGTACTTC | CASSQDLARRGEQYF
TRBJ1-1 | - | - | TRBV2 | TGTGCCGGACAAACACAACCTCACACTGAAGCTTTCTTT | CAGQTQPHTEAFF
TRBJ2-3 | - | - | TRBV5-1 | TGCGCCAGCAGCTTGGGGGCCAACGGAGGCACAGATACGCAGTATTTT | CASSLGANGGTDTQYF